This TCR beta chain was observed in a study of chemoradiotherapy in HPV16-positive cancers. Broader study findings: HPV-responsive T-cell expansion during chemoradiotherapy was linked to improved recurrence-free survival in HPV16-positive patients.

Turning to this clone: Its antigen is not known.

Data came from immunoSEQ multiplex PCR; TCRdb stores just in-frame clones and leaves some out. The table shows about 14,000 clones, with around 90% occurring only once. The CDR3 covers 12 residues. The ends lost 9 bases at V and 7 bases at J; junction bases unmatched: 8. In germline, CDR1 is LNHDA, CDR2 SQIVND (reference sequence). The sample was tumor tissue, taken from a patient who underwent chemoradiotherapy. The sequence derives from a human donor with HPV-associated anogenital cancer. The chain combines TRBV19 with TRBJ1-2, with 7 positions matching TRBD1. CDR3 DNA sequence: TGTGCCAGGAAGGGGGCTCAGGGTGGCTACACCTTC. It translates to CARKGAQGGYTF.